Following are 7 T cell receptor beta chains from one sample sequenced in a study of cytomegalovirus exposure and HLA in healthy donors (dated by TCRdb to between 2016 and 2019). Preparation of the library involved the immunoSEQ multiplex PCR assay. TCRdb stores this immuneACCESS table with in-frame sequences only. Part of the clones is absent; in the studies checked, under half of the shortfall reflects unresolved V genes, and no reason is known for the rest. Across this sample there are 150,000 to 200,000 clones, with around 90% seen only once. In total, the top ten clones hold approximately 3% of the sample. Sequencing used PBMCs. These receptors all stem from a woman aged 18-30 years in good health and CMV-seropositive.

CDR3 DNA: TGCAGCGCCTATTCCGGGGGGCCGGCCTCCTACGAGCAGTACTTC. Encoded protein: CSAYSGGPASYEQYF. The chain links TRBV29-1 to TRBJ2-7, with D perhaps TRBD2 (7 bases). V was clipped by 7 bases and J by 0 bases, with 19 bases between them. The CDR3 extends over 15 amino acids. Germline CDR1 reads SQVTM; CDR2 reads ANQGSEA.

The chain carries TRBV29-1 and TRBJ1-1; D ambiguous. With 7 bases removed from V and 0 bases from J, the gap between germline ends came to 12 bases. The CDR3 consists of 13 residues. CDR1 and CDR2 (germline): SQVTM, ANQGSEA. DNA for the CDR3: TGCAGCGATGTTGGGCCTATGAACACTGAAGCTTTCTTT. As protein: CSDVGPMNTEAFF.

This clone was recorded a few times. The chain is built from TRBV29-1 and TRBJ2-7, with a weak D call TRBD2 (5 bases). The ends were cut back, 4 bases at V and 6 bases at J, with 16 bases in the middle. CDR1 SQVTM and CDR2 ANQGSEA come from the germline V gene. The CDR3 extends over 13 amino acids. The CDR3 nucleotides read TGCAGCGTTGGACGAGGGTCTTCCGGCGAGCAGTACTTC. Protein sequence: CSVGRGSSGEQYF.

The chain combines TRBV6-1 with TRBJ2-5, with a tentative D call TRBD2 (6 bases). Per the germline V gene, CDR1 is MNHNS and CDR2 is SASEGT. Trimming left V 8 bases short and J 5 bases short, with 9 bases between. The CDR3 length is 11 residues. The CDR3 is CASRGAETQYF. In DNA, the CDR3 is TGTGCCAGCCGCGGGGCGGAGACCCAGTACTTC.

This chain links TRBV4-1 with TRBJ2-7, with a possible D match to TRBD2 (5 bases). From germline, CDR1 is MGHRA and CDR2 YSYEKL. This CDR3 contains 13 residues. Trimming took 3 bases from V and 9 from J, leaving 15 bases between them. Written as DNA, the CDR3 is TGCGCCAGCAGCCACTCGGACTCTGGCGGGCAGTACTTC. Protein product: CASSHSDSGGQYF.

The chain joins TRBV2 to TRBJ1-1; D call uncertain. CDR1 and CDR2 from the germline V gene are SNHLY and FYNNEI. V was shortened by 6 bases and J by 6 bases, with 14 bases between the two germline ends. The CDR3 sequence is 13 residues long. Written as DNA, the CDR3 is TGTGCCAGCAGAAGAACCGAGGGCGCTGAAGCTTTCTTT. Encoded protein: CASRRTEGAEAFF.

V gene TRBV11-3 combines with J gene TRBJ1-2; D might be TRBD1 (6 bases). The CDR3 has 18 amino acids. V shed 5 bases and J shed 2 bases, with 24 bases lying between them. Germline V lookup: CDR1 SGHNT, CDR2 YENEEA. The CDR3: CASSTEGGLGSKNYGYTF. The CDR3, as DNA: TGTGCCAGCAGCACCGAGGGGGGGTTGGGCAGCAAAAACTATGGCTACACCTTC.